A selection of T cell receptor beta chains follows, all from one sample in a study of T cells in Graves' hyperthyroidism and ophthalmopathy. MiXCR was run by TCRdb on the multiplex PCR reads, yielding one entry per CDR3 protein. The sample carries fewer than 750,000 distinct CDR3 sequences, just over 45% recorded once. The source material was peripheral blood or thyroid tissue (not recorded which). The receptor set was obtained from a woman under 30 with Graves' hyperthyroidism. The CDR3 runs from the conserved cysteine through the conserved F or W. The D gene is left open where the match is weak. The listing skips clone size in some rows; elsewhere it reads once, few, many or a size class.

-,TRBD1,TRBV20-1,TRBJ2-7,TGCAGTGCTCGACAGGGACCTGAGCAGTACTTC,CSARQGPEQYF
many,-,TRBV4-1,TRBJ1-2,TGCGCCAGCAGCCTAGCCGGAAGGCCTAATATCTACACCTTC,CASSLAGRPNIYTF
many,-,TRBV7-9,TRBJ1-3,TGTGCCAGCAGCAACCCCTTTCGTAGGGAAAACACCATATATTTT,CASSNPFRRENTIYF
-,TRBD1,TRBV10-3,TRBJ2-7,TGTGCCATCAGTTTGGGACAGGGGGTTTACGAGCAGTACTTC,CAISLGQGVYEQYF
many,-,TRBV7-9,TRBJ2-3,TGTGCCAGCAGCTTAGAAGCTAGCCGGCAGTATTTT,CASSLEASRQYF
-,TRBD1,TRBV24-1,TRBJ1-2,TGTGCCACCCCTCCTAGGACAGGGGCTAACTATGGCTACACCTTC,CATPPRTGANYGYTF
many,-,TRBV29-1,TRBJ2-7,TGCAGCACAGTATACTACGAGCAGTACTTC,CSTVYYEQYF
many,TRBD2,TRBV2,TRBJ2-7,TGTGCCAGCAGACGTACTAGCGGGCCGTCCTACGAGCAGTACTTC,CASRRTSGPSYEQYF
-,TRBD1,TRBV19,TRBJ1-3,TGTGCCAGTAGGAAGGGACAGCCGAACACCATATATTTT,CASRKGQPNTIYF
-,-,TRBV5-1,TRBJ1-4,TGCGCCAGCAGCGTGACAGGCGCGGGGGAACTGTTTTTT,CASSVTGAGELFF
-,-,TRBV10-3,TRBJ1-3,TGTGCCATCAGTGCCGGACAGCTAAAGACCATATATTTT,CAISAGQLKTIYF
many,-,TRBV29-1,TRBJ2-2,TGCAGCGGGGAGATACAGAACACCGGGGAGCTGTTTTTT,CSGEIQNTGELFF
many,TRBD2,TRBV29-1,TRBJ2-7,TGCAGCGTTGTCCTAGCGGGAGTCGCCTACGAGCAGTACTTC,CSVVLAGVAYEQYF
-,-,TRBV9,TRBJ2-5,TGTGCCAGCAGCGAGGGGGGGGGCACGGCCCAGTACTTC,CASSEGGGTAQYF
many,-,TRBV6-1,TRBJ2-5,TGTGCCAGCAGTGACCCGTCGGAGACCCAGTACTTC,CASSDPSETQYF
-,-,TRBV4-1,TRBJ2-2,TGTGCCAGCACCCCAAGGCTCAGGGGGGGTACCGGGGAGCTGTTTTTT,CASTPRLRGGTGELFF
many,-,TRBV14,TRBJ1-1,TGTGCCAGCAGCCAAGGGGAGGGAAGGAGCACTGAAGCTTTCTTT,CASSQGEGRSTEAFF
-,-,TRBV6-2/TRBV6-3,TRBJ1-5,TGTGCCAGCAGTTTATCGGTCCGTACATATCAGCCCCAGCATTTT,CASSLSVRTYQPQHF
-,TRBD2,TRBV15,TRBJ2-2,TGTGCCACCAGCAGAGAGGGAGGGAGCGGTACCGGGGAGCTGTTTTTT,CATSREGGSGTGELFF
-,-,TRBV2,TRBJ1-4,TGCGCCAGCCGTCGCAAAACAACTAATGGAAAACTGTTTTTT,CASRRKTTNGKLFF
many,TRBD1,TRBV2,TRBJ1-6,TGTGCCAGCACCCGGGACAGGGAGCATAATTCACCCCTCCACTTT,CASTRDREHNSPLHF
many,-,TRBV14,TRBJ2-7,TGTGCCAGCAGGTCCCTAGCGAAAGTGCCCTACGAGCAGTACTTC,CASRSLAKVPYEQYF
many,-,TRBV14,TRBJ1-1,TGTGCCAGCAAGGGGGGAATGAACACTGAAGCTTTCTTT,CASKGGMNTEAFF
-,-,TRBV2,TRBJ1-1,TGTGCCAGCAGCTATAACAGGGTCAATGAAGTTTTCTTT,CASSYNRVNEVFF
many,-,TRBV20-1,TRBJ1-4,TGCGTAGCCCGGGGGACTGAAAAACTGTTTTTT,CVARGTEKLFF